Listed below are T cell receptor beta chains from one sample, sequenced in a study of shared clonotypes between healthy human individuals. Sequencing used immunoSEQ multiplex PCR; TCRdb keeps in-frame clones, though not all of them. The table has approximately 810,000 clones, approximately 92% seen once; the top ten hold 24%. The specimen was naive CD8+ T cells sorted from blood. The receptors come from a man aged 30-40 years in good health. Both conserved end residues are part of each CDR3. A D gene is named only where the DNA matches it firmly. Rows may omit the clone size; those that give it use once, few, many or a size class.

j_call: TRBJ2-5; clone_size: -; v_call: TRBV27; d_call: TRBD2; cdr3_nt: TGTGCCAGCAGTTATAAGAGAGCCCTGACTAGCGGGAGGGGGGAAGAGACCCAGTACTTC; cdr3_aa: CASSYKRALTSGRGEETQYF
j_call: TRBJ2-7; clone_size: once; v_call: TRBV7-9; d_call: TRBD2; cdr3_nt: TGTGCCAGCAGCCCTATTTTGGCGCTTAGCGGGAACTCCTACGAGCAGTACTTC; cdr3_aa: CASSPILALSGNSYEQYF
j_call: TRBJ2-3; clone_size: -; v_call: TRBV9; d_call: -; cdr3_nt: TGTGCCAGCAGCTCAGGGGGCACAGATACGCAGTATTTT; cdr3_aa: CASSSGGTDTQYF
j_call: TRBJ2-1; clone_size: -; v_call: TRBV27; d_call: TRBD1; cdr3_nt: TGTGCCAGCAGTTTAAGTTCGGGACAGCTATACAATGAGCAGTTCTTC; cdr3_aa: CASSLSSGQLYNEQFF
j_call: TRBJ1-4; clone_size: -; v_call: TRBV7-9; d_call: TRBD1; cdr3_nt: TGTGCCAGCAGCCTTCGGGACAGCGGTAATGAAAAACTGTTTTTT; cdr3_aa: CASSLRDSGNEKLFF
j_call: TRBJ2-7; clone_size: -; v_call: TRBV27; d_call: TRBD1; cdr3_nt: TGTGCCAGCAGCCCGGGACAGATCTACTCCTACGAGCAGTACTTC; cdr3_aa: CASSPGQIYSYEQYF
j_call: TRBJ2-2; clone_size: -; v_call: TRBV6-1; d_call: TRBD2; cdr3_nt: TGTGCCAGCAACCCACGGGGGGTCGGGGAGCTGTTTTTT; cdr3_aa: CASNPRGVGELFF
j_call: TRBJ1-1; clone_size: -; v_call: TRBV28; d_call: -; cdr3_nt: TGTGCCAGCAGTTTAATAGGGGGCACTGAAGCTTTCTTT; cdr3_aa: CASSLIGGTEAFF
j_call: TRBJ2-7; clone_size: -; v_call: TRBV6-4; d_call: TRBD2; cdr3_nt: TGTGCCAGCAGGACTAGCGGGCTAAGCTCCTACGAGCAGTACTTC; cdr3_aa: CASRTSGLSSYEQYF
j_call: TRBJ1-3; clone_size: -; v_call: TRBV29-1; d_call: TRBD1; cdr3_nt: TGCAGCGTTTGGGACAGTTTTGGAAACACCATATATTTT; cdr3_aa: CSVWDSFGNTIYF
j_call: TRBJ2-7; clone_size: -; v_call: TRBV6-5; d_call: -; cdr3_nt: TGTGCCAGCAGTTTAGGGAGTACCTACGAGCAGTACTTC; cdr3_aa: CASSLGSTYEQYF
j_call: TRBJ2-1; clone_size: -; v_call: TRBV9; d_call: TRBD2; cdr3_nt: TGTGCCAGCAGCGTAGGACTAGCGGGAGGGAATGAGCAGTTCTTC; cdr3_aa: CASSVGLAGGNEQFF
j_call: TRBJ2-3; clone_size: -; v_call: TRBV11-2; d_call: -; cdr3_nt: TGTGCCAGCAGCTTACGACCTCCAGACACAGATACGCAGTATTTT; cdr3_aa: CASSLRPPDTDTQYF
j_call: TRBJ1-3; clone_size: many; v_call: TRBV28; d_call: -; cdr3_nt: TGTGCCAGCAGAATTTATGCGGACAGCTCTGGAAACACCATATATTTT; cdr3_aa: CASRIYADSSGNTIYF
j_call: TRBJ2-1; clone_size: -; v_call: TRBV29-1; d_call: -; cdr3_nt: TGCAGCGTTGTCGGCGGAAGCTCCTACAATGAGCAGTTCTTC; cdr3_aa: CSVVGGSSYNEQFF
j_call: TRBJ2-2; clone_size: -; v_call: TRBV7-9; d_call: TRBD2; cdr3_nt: TGTGCCAGCAGCTTGTGGACTAGCGGGAGATTCTCCGGGGAGCTGTTTTTT; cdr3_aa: CASSLWTSGRFSGELFF
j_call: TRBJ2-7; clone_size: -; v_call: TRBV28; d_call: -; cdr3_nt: TGTGCCAGCACCTTCGGGGCTAGCTATCGGTTCGAGCAGTACTTC; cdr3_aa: CASTFGASYRFEQYF
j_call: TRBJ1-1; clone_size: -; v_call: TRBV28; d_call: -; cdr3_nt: TGTGCCAGCAGCCTCTGGAGGGGGGGTTCCACTGAAGCTTTCTTT; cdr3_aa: CASSLWRGGSTEAFF
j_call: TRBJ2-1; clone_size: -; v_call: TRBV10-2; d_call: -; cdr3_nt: TGCGCCAGCAGTACTTTGGACGGGTATGCCAACAATGAGCAGTTCTTC; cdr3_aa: CASSTLDGYANNEQFF
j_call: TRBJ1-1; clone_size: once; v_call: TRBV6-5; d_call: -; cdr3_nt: TGTGCCAGCACTCCCATGCCGGGGACTGAAGCTTTCTTT; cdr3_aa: CASTPMPGTEAFF
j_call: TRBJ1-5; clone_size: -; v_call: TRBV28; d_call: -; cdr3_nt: TGTGCCAGCAGCGAAGACAGAGTCCATCAGCCCCAGCATTTT; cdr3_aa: CASSEDRVHQPQHF
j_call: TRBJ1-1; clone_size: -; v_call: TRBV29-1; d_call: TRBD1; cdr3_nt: TGCAGCGTTGAAGCCAGCATTTTCACAGGGGGCACTGAAGCTTTCTTT; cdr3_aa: CSVEASIFTGGTEAFF